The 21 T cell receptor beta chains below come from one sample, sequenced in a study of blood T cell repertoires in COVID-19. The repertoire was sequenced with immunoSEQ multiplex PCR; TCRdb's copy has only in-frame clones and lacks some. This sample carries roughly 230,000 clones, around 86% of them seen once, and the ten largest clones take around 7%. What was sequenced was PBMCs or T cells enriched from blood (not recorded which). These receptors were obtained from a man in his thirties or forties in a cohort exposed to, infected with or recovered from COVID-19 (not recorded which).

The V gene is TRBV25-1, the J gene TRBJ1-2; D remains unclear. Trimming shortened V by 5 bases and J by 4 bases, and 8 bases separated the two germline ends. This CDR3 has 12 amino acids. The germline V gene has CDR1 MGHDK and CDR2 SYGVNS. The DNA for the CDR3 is TGTGCCAGCAGTTCCCTAGGCTATGGCTACACCTTC. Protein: CASSSLGYGYTF.

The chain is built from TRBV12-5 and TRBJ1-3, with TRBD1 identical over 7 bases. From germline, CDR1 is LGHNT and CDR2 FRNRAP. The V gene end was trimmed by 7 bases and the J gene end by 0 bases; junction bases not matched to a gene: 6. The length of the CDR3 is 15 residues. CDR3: CASASGDSSGNTIYF. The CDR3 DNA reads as TGTGCTAGTGCCTCAGGGGACAGCTCTGGAAACACCATATATTTT.

CDR3 residues: CASSQNPLGVYGYTF. The CDR3 nucleotides read TGTGCCAGCAGCCAAAACCCCCTAGGGGTCTATGGCTACACCTTC. The rearrangement uses TRBV28 and TRBJ1-2, with a weak D call TRBD1 (5 bases). This CDR3 contains 15 residues. V was cut by 6 bases and J by 4 bases, with 18 bases left in between. The germline V gene encodes CDR1 MDHEN and CDR2 SYDVKM.

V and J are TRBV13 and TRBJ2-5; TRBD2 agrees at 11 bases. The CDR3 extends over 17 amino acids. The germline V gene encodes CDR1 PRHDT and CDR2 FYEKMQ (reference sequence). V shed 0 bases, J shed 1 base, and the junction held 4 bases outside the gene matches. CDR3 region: CASSLGLAGASQETQYF. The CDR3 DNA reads TGTGCCAGCAGCTTAGGACTAGCGGGAGCCTCCCAAGAGACCCAGTACTTC. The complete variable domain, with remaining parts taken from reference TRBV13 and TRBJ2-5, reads AAGVIQSPRHLIKEKRETATLKCYPIPRHDTVYWYQQGPGQDPQFLISFYEKMQSDKGSIPDRFSAQQFSDYHSELNMSSLELGDSALYFCASSLGLAGASQETQYFGPGTRLLVL.

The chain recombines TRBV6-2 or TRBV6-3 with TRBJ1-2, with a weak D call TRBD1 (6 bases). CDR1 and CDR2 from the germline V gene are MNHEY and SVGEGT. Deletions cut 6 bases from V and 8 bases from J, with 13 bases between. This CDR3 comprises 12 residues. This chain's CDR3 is CASSPWGGGYTF. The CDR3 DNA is TGTGCCAGCAGCCCGTGGGGGGGCGGCTACACCTTC.

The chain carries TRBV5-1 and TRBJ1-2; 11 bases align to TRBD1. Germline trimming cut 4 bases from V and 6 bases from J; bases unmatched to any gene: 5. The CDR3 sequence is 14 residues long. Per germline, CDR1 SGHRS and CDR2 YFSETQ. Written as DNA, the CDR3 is TGCGCCAGCAGCCGGGACAGGGGGAGCGATGGCTACACCTTC. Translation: CASSRDRGSDGYTF.

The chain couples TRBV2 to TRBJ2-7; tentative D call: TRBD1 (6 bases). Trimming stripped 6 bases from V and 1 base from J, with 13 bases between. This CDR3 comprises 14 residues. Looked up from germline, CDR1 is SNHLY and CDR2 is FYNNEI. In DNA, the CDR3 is TGTGCCAGCAGGGAACAGGGAATGTCCTACGAGCAGTACTTC. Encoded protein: CASREQGMSYEQYF.

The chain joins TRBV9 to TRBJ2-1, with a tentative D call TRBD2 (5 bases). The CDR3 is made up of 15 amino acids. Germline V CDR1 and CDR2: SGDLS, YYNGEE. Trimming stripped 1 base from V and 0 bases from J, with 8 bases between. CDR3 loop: CASSVSGNSYNEQFF. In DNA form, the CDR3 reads TGTGCCAGCAGCGTATCGGGAAACTCCTACAATGAGCAGTTCTTC. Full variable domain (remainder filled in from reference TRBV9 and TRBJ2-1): DSGVTQTPKHLITATGQRVTLRCSPRSGDLSVYWYQQSLDQGLQFLIQYYNGEERAKGNILERFSAQQFPDLHSELNLSSLELGDSALYFCASSVSGNSYNEQFFGPGTRLTVL.

CDR3 in amino acids: CASIQQNTEAFF. In DNA, the CDR3 is TGTGCCAGCATTCAACAGAACACTGAAGCTTTCTTT. This chain joins TRBV28 and TRBJ1-1; D call uncertain. This CDR3 has 12 amino acids. V was shortened by 7 bases and J by 1 base, with 7 bases between the two germline ends. CDR1 and CDR2 from the germline V gene are MDHEN and SYDVKM. Filled out from reference TRBV28 and TRBJ1-1, the complete variable domain reads DVKVTQSSRYLVKRTGEKVFLECVQDMDHENMFWYRQDPGLGLRLIYFSYDVKMKEKGDIPEGYSVSREKKERFSLILESASTNQTSMYLCASIQQNTEAFFGQGTRLTVV.

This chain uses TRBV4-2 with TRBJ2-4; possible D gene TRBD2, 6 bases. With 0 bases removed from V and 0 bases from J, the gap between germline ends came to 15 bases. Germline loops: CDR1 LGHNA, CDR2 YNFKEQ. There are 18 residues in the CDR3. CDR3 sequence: CASSQDRGAVRAKNIQYF. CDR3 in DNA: TGTGCCAGCAGCCAAGACCGCGGGGCGGTGAGAGCCAAAAACATTCAGTACTTC.

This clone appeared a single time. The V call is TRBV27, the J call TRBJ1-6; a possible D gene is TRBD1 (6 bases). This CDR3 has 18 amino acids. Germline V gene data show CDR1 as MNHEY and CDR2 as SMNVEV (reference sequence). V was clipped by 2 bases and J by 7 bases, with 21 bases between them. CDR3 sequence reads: CASSLIVRQDEGNSPLHF. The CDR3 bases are TGTGCCAGCAGTTTAATCGTCCGACAGGATGAGGGGAATTCACCCCTCCACTTT.

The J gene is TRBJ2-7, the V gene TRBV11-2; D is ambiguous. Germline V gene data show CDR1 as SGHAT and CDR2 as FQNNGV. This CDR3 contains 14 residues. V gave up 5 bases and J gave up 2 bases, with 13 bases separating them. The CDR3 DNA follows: TGTGCCAGCAGCCTGTACAGTACGACCTACGAGCAGTACTTC. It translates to CASSLYSTTYEQYF.

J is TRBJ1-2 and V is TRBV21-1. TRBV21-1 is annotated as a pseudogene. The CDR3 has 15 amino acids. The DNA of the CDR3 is TGTGCCAGCAGCAAAGGCAGCAGGGAGGACTATGGCTACACCTTC. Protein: CASSKGSREDYGYTF.

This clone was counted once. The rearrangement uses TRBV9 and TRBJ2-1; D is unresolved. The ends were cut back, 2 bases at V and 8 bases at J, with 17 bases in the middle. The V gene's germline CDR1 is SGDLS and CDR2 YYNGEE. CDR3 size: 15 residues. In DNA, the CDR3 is TGTGCCAGCAGCGTTCCCAGCGACCCTCGGGATGAGCAGTTCTTC. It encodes CASSVPSDPRDEQFF.

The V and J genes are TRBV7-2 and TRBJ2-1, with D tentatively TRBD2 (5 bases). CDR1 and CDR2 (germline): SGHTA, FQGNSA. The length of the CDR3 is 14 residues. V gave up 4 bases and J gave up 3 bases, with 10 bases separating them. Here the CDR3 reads CASSSPGYYNEQFF. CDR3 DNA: TGTGCCAGCAGCTCCCCGGGATACTACAATGAGCAGTTCTTC.

The DNA of the CDR3 is TGCGCCAGCAGCGCACTAGCGATCGCTAGCACAGATACGCAGTATTTT. This codes for CASSALAIASTDTQYF. The chain recombines TRBV4-1 with TRBJ2-3, with TRBD2 matching over 7 bases. V was pared by 5 bases and J by 0 bases, with 8 bases of the junction left unmatched. The germline gives CDR1 MGHRA, CDR2 YSYEKL. The CDR3 is made up of 16 amino acids.

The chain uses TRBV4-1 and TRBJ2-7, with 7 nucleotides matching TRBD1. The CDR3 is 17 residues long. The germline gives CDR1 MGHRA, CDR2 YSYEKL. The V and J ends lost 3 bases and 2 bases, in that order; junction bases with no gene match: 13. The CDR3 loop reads CASSHFVGQDPTYEQYF. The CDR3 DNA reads TGCGCCAGCAGCCATTTCGTCGGACAGGACCCAACCTACGAGCAGTACTTC.

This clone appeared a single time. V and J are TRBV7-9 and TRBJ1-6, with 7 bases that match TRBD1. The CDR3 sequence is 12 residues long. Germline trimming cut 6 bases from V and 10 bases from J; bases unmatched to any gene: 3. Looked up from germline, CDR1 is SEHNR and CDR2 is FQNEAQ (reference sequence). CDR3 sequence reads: CASRGQESPLHF. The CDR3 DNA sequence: TGTGCCAGCAGAGGACAGGAGTCACCCCTCCACTTT.

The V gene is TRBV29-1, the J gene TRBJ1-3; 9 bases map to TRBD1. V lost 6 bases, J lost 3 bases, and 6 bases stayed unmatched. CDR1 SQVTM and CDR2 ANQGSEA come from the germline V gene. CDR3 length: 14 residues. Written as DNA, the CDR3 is TGCAGCGTGGGGGACAGGGCTATTGGAAACACCATATATTTT. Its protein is CSVGDRAIGNTIYF.

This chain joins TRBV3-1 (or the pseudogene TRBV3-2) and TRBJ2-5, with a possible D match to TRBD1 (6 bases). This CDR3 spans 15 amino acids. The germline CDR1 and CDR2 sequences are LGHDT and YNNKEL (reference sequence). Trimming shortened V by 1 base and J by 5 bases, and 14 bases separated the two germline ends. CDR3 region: CASSQGTHQGETQYF. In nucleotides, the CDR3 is TGTGCCAGCAGCCAAGGGACGCATCAGGGGGAGACCCAGTACTTC.

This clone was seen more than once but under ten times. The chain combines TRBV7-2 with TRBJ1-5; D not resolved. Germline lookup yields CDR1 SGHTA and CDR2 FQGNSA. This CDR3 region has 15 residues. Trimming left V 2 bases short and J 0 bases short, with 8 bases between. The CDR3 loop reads CASSLRRDSNQPQHF. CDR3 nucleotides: TGTGCCAGCAGCTTAAGGAGGGATAGCAATCAGCCCCAGCATTTT.